The clone carrying this TCR beta chain was picked up a small number of times. Its matching antigen is unknown. Libraries were prepared by immunoSEQ multiplex PCR; TCRdb keeps only in-frame clonotypes and omits some of them. The sample yields 160,000 or so clones, about 88% seen once. This entry is derived from a study of cytotoxic CD8 clonotypes in ibrutinib-treated CLL. Study-level results: Progressing patients had sampling times that differed from those of sustained-remission patients. Rising at ibrutinib response, clonality subsequently fell back toward baseline at progression.

The sequenced sample was PBMCs, obtained at disease progression, from a patient treated with ibrutinib. The sequence was obtained from a human donor with chronic lymphocytic leukemia.

The DNA of the CDR3 is TGCGCCAGCAGCCAGGTCACGGGAGCGATAGATACGCAGTATTTT. Protein product: CASSQVTGAIDTQYF. This chain connects TRBV4-3 to TRBJ2-3; a weak D match, TRBD2 (6 bases). The CDR3 runs to 15 residues. V was clipped by 3 bases and J by 5 bases, with 15 bases between them. Germline lookup yields CDR1 LGHNA and CDR2 YSLEER.